The source of this TCR beta chain is a study of cytomegalovirus exposure and HLA in healthy donors. With respect to this clone: Within the sample, other DNA sequences also encode this same CDR3.

The CDR3 is 15 residues long. Looked up from germline, CDR1 is MNHEY and CDR2 is SVGAGI. V dropped 6 bases and J dropped 5 bases, with 19 bases sitting between them. The PCR was carried out with 60 Vbeta primers and 13 Jbeta primers. Here immunoSEQ multiplex PCR was the method, and the copy in TCRdb shows in-frame clones only, minus some. Of fewer than 45,000 clones in the sample, roughly four fifths were seen once. The genes are TRBV6-5 and TRBJ2-5; possible D gene TRBD2, 6 bases. Specimen: PBMCs. This TCR was recovered from a woman aged 25 to 39 in good health and CMV-seropositive. CDR3 nucleotide sequence: TGTGCCAGCAGGAGGTCTCGGGGGATGGGGGAGACCCAGTACTTC. Its protein product is CASRRSRGMGETQYF.